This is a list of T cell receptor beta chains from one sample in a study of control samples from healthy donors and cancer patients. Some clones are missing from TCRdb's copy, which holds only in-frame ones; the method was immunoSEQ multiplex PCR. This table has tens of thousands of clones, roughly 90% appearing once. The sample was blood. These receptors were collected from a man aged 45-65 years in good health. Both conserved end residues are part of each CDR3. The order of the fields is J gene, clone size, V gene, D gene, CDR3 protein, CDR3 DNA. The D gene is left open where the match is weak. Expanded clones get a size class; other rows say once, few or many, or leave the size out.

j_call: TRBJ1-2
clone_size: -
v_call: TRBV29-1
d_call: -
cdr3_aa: CSVEDSGGGYTF
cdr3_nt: TGCAGCGTTGAAGATTCCGGGGGTGGCTACACCTTC

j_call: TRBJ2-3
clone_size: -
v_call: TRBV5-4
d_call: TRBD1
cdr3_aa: CASSFDRADTQYF
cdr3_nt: TGTGCCAGCAGCTTTGACAGGGCAGATACGCAGTATTTT

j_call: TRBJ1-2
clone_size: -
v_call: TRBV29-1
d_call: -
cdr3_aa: CSVVWGVGYGYTF
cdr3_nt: TGCAGCGTTGTCTGGGGTGTGGGCTATGGCTACACCTTC

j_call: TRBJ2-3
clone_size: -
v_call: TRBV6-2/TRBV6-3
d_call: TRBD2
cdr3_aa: CASSYVLADLTDTQYF
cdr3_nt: TGTGCCAGCAGTTACGTACTAGCGGACCTCACAGATACGCAGTATTTT

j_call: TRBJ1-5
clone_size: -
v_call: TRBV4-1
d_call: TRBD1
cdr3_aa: CASSQETTGADQPQHF
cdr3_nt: TGCGCCAGCAGCCAAGAAACGACAGGGGCAGATCAGCCCCAGCATTTT

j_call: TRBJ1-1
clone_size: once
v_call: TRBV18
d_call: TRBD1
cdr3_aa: CASSSGQGNEAFF
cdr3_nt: TGTGCCAGCTCATCCGGACAGGGGAATGAAGCTTTCTTT

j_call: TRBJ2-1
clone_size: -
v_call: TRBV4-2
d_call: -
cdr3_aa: CASSQDRWAEEYNEQFF
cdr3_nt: TGTGCCAGCAGCCAAGATAGGTGGGCGGAAGAGTACAATGAGCAGTTCTTC

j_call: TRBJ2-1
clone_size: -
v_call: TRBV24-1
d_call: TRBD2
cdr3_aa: CATSGGLAGVNEQFF
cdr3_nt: TGTGCCACCAGTGGCGGACTAGCGGGAGTCAATGAGCAGTTCTTC

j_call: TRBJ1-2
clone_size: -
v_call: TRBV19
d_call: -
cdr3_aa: CASNGRRDYGYTF
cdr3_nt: TGTGCCAGCAACGGGAGGAGGGACTATGGCTACACCTTC

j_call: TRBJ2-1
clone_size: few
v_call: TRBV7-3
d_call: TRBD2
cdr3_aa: CASSPGLADYNEQFF
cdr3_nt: TGTGCCAGCAGCCCGGGACTAGCGGATTACAATGAGCAGTTCTTC

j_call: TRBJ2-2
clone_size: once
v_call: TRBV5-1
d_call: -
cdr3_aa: CASSLSDSNTGELFF
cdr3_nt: TGCGCCAGCAGCTTATCGGATTCGAACACCGGGGAGCTGTTTTTT

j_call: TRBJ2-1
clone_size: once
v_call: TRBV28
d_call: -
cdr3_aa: CASSFPQDSYNEQFF
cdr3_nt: TGTGCCAGCAGTTTCCCGCAGGACTCCTACAATGAGCAGTTCTTC

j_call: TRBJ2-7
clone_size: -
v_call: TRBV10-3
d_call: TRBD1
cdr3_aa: CAISESGQGPYEQYF
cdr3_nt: TGTGCCATCAGTGAGTCGGGACAGGGTCCCTACGAGCAGTACTTC

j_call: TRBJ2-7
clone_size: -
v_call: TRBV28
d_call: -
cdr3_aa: CASSSPFYEQYF
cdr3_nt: TGTGCCAGCTCCAGCCCCTTCTACGAGCAGTACTTC

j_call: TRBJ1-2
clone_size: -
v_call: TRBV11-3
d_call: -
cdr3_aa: CASSPGTSNYGYTF
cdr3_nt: TGTGCCAGCAGCCCTGGAACTTCTAACTATGGCTACACCTTC

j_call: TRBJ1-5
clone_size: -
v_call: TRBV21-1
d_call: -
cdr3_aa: CASSKGLGGMRPQHF
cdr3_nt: TGTGCCAGCAGCAAAGGGTTGGGGGGAATGCGGCCCCAGCATTTT

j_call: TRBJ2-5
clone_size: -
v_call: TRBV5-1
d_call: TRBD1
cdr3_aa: CATRQGVTETQYF
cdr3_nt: TGCGCCACCAGACAGGGGGTGACGGAGACCCAGTACTTC

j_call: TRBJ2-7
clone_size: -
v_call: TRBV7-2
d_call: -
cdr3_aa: CASSRDRSTSYEQYF
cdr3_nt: TGTGCCAGCAGCCGTGACAGGTCAACCTCCTACGAGCAGTACTTC

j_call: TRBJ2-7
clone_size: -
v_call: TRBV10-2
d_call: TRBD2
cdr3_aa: CASSGGLAKNSYEQYF
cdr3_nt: TGCGCCAGCAGTGGGGGACTAGCCAAAAATTCCTACGAGCAGTACTTC

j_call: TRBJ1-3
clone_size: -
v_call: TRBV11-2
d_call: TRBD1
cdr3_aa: CASSLDPRDRGNTIYF
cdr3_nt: TGTGCCAGCAGCTTAGATCCCCGGGACAGGGGAAACACCATATATTTT

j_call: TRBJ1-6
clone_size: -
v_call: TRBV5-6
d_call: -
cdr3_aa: CASSLGGDSPLHF
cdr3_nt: TGTGCCAGCAGCCTGGGGGGCGATTCACCCCTCCACTTT

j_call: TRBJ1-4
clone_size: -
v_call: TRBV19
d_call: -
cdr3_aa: CASRDRDGPNEKLFF
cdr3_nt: TGTGCCAGTCGCGACCGGGACGGGCCTAATGAAAAACTGTTTTTT

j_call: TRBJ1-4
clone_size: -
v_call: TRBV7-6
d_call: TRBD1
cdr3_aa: CASSLGQGGANEKLFF
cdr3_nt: TGTGCCAGCAGCTTAGGACAGGGAGGGGCTAATGAAAAACTGTTTTTT

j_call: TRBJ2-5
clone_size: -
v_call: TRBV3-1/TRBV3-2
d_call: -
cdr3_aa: CASSRHLQEETQYF
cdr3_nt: TGTGCCAGCAGTCGACACCTGCAAGAAGAGACCCAGTACTTC

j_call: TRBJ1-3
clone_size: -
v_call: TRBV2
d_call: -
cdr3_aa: CASRGDTLSGNTIYF
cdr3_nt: TGTGCCAGCAGGGGGGACACCCTCTCTGGAAACACCATATATTTT

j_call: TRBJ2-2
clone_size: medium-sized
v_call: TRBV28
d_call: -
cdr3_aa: CASSFLVVAGELFF
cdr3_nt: TGTGCCAGCAGTTTTTTGGTTGTTGCCGGGGAGCTGTTTTTT

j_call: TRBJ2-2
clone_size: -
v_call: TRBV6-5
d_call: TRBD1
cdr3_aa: CASSYRGTGGTGELFF
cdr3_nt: TGTGCCAGCAGTTACCGCGGGACAGGGGGCACCGGGGAGCTGTTTTTT

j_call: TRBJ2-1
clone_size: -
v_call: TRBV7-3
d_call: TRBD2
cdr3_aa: CASSQLAGLAGGGNEQFF
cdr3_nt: TGTGCCAGCAGCCAACTGGCGGGACTAGCGGGAGGTGGGAATGAGCAGTTCTTC

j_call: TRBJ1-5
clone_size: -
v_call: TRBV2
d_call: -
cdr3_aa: CASSDGDNQPQHF
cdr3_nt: TGTGCCAGCAGTGATGGGGACAATCAGCCCCAGCATTTT

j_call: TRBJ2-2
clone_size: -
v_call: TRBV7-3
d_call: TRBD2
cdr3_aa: CASSLTYQRGGELFF
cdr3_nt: TGTGCCAGCAGCTTAACGTACCAGCGGGGCGGGGAGCTGTTTTTT

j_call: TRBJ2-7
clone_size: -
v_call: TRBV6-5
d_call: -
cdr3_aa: CASSYNSRTYEQYF
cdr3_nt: TGTGCCAGCAGTTACAATAGCAGAACCTACGAGCAGTACTTC

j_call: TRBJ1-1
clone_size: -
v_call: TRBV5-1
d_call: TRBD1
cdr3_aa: CASSTQGQGPNTEAFF
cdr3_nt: TGCGCCAGCAGCACCCAGGGACAGGGCCCAAACACTGAAGCTTTCTTT

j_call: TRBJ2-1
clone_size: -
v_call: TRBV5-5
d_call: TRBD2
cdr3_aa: CASSLERLGTSGRNEQFF
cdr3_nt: TGTGCCAGCAGCTTGGAGAGGTTGGGGACTAGCGGGAGGAATGAGCAGTTCTTC

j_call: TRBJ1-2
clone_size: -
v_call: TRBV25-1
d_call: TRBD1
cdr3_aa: CASSGEGGVYGYTF
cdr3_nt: TGTGCCAGCAGTGGAGAAGGGGGCGTCTATGGCTACACCTTC

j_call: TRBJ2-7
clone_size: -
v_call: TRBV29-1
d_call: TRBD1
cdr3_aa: CSVEDREAYEQYF
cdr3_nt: TGCAGCGTTGAGGACAGGGAGGCCTACGAGCAGTACTTC

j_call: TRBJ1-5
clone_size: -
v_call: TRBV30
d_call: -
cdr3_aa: CAWSWADSNQPQHF
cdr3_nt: TGTGCCTGGAGTTGGGCCGATAGCAATCAGCCCCAGCATTTT

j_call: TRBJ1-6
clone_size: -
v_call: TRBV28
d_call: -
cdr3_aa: CASSLKPPTTVHF
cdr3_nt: TGTGCCAGCAGTTTAAAACCACCTACCACGGTCCACTTT

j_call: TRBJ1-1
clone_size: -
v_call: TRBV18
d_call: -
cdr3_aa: CASSPPAQNTEAFF
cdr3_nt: TGTGCCAGCTCACCACCGGCTCAGAACACTGAAGCTTTCTTT

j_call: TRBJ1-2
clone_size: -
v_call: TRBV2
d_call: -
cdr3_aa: CASSENRVGYTF
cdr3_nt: TGTGCCAGCAGTGAAAACAGGGTTGGCTACACCTTC

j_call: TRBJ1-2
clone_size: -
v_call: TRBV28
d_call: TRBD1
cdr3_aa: CASRPAQGGSYGYTF
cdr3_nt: TGTGCCAGCCGACCGGCGCAGGGGGGAAGCTATGGCTACACCTTC

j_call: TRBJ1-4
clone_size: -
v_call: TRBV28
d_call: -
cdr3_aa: CASRRTRAREKLFF
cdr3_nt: TGTGCCAGCAGAAGGACCCGAGCCAGGGAAAAACTGTTTTTT

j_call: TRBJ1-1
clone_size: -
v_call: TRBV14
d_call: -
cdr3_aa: CASSQGPASTEAFF
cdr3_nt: TGTGCCAGCAGCCAAGGTCCAGCGTCCACTGAAGCTTTCTTT

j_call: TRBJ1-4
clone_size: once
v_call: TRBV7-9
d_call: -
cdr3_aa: CASSLAGYEKLFF
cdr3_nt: TGTGCCAGCAGCTTAGCAGGGTATGAAAAACTGTTTTTT

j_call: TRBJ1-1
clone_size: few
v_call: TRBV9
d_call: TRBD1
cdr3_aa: CASSVRGGTEAFF
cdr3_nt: TGTGCCAGCAGCGTCAGGGGGGGCACTGAAGCTTTCTTT

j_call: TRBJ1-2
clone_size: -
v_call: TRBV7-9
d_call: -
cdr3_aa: CASSLVGKANYGYTF
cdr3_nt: TGTGCCAGCAGCTTAGTAGGGAAAGCTAACTATGGCTACACCTTC

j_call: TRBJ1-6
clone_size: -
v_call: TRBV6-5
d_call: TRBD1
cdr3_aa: CASSRAGTGDSPLHF
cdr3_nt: TGTGCCAGCAGTCGAGCCGGGACAGGGGATTCACCCCTCCACTTT

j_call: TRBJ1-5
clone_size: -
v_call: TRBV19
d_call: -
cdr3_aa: CASSIVGSNQPQHF
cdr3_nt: TGTGCCAGTAGTATAGTAGGCAGCAATCAGCCCCAGCATTTT

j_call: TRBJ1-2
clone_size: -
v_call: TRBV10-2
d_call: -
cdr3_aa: CASSADEGGSARLYNYGYTF
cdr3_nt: TGCGCCAGCAGTGCAGACGAGGGCGGGTCTGCGCGGTTATATAACTATGGCTACACCTTC

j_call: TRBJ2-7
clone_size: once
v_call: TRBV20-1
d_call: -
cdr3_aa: CSASTGLSTGYEQYF
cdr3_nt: TGCAGTGCTAGTACCGGACTAAGCACGGGTTACGAGCAGTACTTC